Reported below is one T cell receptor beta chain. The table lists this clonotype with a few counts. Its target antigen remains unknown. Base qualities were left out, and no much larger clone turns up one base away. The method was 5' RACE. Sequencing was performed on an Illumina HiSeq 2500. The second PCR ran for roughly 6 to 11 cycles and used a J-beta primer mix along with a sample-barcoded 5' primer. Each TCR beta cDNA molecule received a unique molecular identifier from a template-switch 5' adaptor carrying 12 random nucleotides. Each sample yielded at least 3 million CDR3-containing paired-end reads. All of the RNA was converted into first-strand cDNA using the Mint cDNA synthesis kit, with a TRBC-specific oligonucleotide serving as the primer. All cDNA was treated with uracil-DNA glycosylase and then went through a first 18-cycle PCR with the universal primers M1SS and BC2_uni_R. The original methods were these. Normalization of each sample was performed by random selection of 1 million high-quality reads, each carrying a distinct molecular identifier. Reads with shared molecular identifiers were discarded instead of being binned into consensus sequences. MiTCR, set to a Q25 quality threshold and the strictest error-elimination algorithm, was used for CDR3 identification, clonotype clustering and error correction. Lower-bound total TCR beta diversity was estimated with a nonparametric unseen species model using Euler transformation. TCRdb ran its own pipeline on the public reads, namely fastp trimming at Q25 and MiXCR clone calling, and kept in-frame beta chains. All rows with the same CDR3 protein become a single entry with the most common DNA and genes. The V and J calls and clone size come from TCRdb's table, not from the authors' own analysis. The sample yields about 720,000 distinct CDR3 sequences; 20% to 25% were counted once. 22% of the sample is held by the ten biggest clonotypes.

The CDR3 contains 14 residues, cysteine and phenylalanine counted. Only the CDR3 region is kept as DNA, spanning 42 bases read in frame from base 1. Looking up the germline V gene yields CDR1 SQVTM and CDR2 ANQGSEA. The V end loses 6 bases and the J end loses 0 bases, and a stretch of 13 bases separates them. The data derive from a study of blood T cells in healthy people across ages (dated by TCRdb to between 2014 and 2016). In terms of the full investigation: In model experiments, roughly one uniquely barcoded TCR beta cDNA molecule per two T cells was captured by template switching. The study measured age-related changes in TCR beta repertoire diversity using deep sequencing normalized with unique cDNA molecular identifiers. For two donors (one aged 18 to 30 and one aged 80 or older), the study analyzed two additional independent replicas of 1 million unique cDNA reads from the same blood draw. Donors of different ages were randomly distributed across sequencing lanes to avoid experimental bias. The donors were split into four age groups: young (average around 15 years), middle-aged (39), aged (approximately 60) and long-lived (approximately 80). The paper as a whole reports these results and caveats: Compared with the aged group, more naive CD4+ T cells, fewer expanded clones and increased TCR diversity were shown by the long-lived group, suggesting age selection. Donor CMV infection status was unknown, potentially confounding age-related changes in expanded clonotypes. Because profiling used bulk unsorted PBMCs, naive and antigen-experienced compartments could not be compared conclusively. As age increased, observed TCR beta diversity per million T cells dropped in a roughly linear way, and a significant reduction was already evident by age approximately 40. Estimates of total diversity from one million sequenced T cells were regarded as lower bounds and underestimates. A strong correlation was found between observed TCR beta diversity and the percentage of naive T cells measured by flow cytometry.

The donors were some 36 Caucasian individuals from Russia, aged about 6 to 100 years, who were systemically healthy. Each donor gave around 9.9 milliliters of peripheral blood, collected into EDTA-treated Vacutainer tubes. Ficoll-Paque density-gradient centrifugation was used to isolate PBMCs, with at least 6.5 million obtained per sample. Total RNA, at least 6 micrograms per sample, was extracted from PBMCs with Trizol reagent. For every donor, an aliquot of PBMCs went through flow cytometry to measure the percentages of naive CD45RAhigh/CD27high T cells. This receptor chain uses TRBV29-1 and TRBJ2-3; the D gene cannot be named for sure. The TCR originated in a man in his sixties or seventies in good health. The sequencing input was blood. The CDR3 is CSVPGTSSTDTQYF. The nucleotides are TGCAGCGTACCTGGAACATCTAGCACAGATACGCAGTATTTT.